This TCR beta chain was identified in a study of blood T cells in healthy people across ages. Individuals who donated were healthy Caucasians from Russia aged about 6 to 90. A minimum of 6.5 million PBMCs was isolated per sample. Regarding the study as a whole: Possibly, changes in expanded clonotypes were confounded because donor CMV status was unknown.

There are many counts of this clonotype. What it binds is unknown. Primers used in a second PCR of about 7 to 12 cycles were a sample-barcoded 5' primer and a J-beta primer mix. A single record per CDR3 protein comes from TCRdb applying MiXCR to the 5' RACE reads. The sample has 350,000 to 450,000 distinct CDR3 sequences; approximately 51% are singletons. Input material: blood. The TCR comes from a man in his fifties or sixties in good health.

The CDR3, as DNA: TGTGCCAGCAGCTTAGATTCCGGCAGGAGGCGGGAAAATGGCTACACCTTC. It translates to CASSLDSGRRRENGYTF. The J gene is TRBJ1-2, the V gene TRBV7-2, with D unresolved. This CDR3 contains 17 residues. CDR1 is SGHTA, CDR2 FQGNSA, per germline. V lost 1 base and J lost 6, with 21 bases in between.